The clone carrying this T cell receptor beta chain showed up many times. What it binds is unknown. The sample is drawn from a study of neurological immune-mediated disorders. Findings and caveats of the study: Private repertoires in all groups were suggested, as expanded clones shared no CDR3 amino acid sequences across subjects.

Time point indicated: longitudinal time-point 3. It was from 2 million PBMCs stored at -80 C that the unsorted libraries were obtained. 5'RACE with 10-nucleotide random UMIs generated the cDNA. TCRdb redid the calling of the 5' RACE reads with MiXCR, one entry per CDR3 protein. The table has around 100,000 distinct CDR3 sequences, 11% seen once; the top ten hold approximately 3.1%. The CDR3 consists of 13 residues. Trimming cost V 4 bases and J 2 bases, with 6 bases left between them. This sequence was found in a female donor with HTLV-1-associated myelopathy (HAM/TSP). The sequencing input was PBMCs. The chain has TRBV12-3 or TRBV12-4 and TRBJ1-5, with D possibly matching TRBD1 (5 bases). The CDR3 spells CASSSRGNQPQHF. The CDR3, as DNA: TGTGCCAGCAGTTCCAGGGGCAATCAGCCCCAGCATTTT.